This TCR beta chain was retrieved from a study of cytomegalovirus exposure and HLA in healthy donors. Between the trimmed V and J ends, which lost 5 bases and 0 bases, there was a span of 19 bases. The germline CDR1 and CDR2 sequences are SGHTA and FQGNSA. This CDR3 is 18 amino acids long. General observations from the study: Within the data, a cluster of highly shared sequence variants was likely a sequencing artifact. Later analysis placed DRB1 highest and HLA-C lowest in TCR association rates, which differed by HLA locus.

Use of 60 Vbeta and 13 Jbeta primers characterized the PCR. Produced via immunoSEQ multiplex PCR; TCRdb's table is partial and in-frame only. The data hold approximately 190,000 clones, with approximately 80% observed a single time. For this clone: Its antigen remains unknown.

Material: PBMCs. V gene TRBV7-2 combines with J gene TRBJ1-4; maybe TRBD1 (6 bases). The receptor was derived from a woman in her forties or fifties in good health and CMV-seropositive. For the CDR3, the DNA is TGTGCCAGCAGCCACGGAGGACAGAGTCAGGCAACTAATGAAAAACTGTTTTTT. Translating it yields CASSHGGQSQATNEKLFF. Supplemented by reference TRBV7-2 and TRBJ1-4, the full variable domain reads GAGVSQSPSNKVTEKGKDVELRCDPISGHTALYWYRQSLGQGLEFLIYFQGNSAPDKSGLPSDRFSAERTGGSVSTLTIQRTQQEDSAVYLCASSHGGQSQATNEKLFFGSGTQLSVL.